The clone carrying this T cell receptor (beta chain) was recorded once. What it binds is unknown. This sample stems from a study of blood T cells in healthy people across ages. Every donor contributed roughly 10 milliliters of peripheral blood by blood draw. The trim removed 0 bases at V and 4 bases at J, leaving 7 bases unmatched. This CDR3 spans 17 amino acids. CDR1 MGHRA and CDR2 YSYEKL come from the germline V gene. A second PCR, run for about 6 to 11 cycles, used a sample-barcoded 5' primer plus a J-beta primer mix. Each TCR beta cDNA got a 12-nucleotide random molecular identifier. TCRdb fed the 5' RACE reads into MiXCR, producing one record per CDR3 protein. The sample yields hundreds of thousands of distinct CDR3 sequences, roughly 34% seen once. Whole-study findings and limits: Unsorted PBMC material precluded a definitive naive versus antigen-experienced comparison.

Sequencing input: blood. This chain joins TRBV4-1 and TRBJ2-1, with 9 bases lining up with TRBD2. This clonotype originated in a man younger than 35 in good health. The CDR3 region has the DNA TGCGCCAGCAGCCAAGACCCCGCGCTAGCGGGGTACAATGAGCAGTTCTTC. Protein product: CASSQDPALAGYNEQFF.